The T cell receptor beta chain described here comes from a study of shared clonotypes between healthy human individuals. Study-wide results and caveats: Generation probabilities of non-shared clonotypes were lower (relative to those shared by all four donors).

Donors had no recently reported acute infections or vaccinations and were HIV-negative. Comment on this clone: Its antigen is undetermined.

In the study's own analysis: There were no quality scores in the junction-only immunoSEQ sequences, so filtering differed. Profiled with immunoSEQ multiplex PCR; TCRdb holds only in-frame clones, not every one. V and J calls and clone size are those listed in that table; D and trimming were worked out from the DNA. The data hold about 320,000 clones, with more than 75% observed a single time. The CDR3 is 13 residues long. The germline V gene encodes CDR1 MGHRA and CDR2 YSYEKL. The ends were cut back, 6 bases at V and 10 bases at J, with 18 bases in the middle. Specimen: memory CD8+ T cells sorted from blood. Subset described: CD45RO+ cells pooled with CCR7-negative TemRA cells. The chain carries TRBV4-1 and TRBJ1-2, with D maybe TRBD1 (5 bases). The sequence was obtained from a man between 18 and 29 years old in good health. The CDR3 is CASRPTGGRVYTF. CDR3 DNA: TGCGCCAGCAGGCCCACCGGGGGTAGGGTCTACACCTTC.